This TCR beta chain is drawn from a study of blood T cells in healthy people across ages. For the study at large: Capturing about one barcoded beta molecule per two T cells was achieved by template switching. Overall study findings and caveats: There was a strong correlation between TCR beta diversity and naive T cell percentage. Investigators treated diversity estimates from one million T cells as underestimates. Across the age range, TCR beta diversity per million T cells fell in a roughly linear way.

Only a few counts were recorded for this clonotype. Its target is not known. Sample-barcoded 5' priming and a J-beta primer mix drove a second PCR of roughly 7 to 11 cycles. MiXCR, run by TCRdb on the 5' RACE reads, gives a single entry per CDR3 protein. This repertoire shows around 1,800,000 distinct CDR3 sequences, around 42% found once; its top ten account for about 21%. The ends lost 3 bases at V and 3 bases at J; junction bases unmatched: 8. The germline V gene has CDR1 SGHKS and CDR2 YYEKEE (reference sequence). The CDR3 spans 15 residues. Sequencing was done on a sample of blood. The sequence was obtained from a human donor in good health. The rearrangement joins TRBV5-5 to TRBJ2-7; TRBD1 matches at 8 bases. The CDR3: CASSWDRPSFYEQYF. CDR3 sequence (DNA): TGTGCCAGCAGCTGGGACAGGCCATCCTTCTACGAGCAGTACTTC.